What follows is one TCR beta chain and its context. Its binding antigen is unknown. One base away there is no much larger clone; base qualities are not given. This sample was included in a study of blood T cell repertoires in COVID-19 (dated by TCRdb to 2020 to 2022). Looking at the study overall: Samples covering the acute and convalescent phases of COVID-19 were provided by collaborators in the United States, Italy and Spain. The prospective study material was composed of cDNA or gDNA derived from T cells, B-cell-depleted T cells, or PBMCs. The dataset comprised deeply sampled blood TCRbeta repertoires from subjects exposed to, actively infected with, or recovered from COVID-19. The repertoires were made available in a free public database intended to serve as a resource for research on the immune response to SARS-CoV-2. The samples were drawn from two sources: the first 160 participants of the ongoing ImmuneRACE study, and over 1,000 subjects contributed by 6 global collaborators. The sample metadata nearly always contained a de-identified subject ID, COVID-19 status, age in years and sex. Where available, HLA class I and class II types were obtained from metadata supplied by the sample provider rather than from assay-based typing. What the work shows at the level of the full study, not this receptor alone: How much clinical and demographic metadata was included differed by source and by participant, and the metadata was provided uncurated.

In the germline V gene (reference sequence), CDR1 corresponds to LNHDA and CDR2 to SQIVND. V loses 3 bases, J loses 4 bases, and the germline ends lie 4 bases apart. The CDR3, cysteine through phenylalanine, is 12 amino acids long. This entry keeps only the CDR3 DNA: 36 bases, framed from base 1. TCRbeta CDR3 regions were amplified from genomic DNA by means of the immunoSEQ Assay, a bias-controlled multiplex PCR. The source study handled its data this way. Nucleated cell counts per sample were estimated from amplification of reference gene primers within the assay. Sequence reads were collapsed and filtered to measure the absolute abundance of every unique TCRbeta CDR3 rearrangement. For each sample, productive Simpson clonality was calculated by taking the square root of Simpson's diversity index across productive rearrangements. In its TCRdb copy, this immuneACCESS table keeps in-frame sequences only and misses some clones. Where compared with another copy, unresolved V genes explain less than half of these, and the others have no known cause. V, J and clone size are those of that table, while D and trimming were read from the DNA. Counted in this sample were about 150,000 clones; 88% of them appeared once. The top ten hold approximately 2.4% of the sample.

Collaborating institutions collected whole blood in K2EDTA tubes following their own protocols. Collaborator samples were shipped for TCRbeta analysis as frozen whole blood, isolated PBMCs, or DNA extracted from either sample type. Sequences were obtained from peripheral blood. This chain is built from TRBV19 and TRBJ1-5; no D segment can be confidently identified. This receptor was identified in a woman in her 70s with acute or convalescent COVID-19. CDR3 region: CASSILNQPQHF. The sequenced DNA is TGTGCCAGTAGTATCCTTAATCAGCCCCAGCATTTT. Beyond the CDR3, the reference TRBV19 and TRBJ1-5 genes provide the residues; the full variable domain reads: DGGITQSPKYLFRKEGQNVTLSCEQNLNHDAMYWYRQDPGQGLRLIYYSQIVNDFQKGDIAEGYSVSREKKESFPLTVTSAQKNPTAFYLCASSILNQPQHFGDGTRLSIL.